The clone carrying this T cell receptor (beta chain) was counted ten times or more. This entry is derived from a study of regulatory T cells in long-lasting Graves disease. About the study: Less than 3 months of antithyroid drugs had been taken by newly diagnosed Graves' patients.

Described time point: newly diagnosed GD, antithyroid drugs for less than 3 months. From RNA extracted from PBMCs, the TCR library was made. With iRepertoire HTBI primers and Arm-PCR of CDR3 regions, TCR beta libraries were built. As handled by the study authors: Sequenced samples collectively carried around 60 TRBV and 14 to 15 TRBJ segments. One entry per CDR3 protein, called by TCRdb with MiXCR from the multiplex PCR reads. TCRdb, not the authors, supplied the V and J calls. The table lists hundreds of thousands of distinct CDR3 sequences, roughly 16% of them singletons, with under 20% in the top ten. Looked up from germline, CDR1 is SQVTM and CDR2 is ANQGSEA. V was pared by 6 bases and J by 4 bases, with 11 bases between. The CDR3 spans 12 residues. The same data also contributed to another study, on T cells in Graves' hyperthyroidism and ophthalmopathy.

The sample consisted of peripheral blood mononuclear cells (PBMCs), taken at new diagnosis, from a patient treated with antithyroid drugs. The receptor was isolated from a woman aged 25 to 39 with Graves disease. V and J are TRBV29-1 and TRBJ2-3; D is unclear. The CDR3 nucleotides read TGCAGCGTAGGGTCGTTCGCAGATACGCAGTATTTT. Residues: CSVGSFADTQYF.